The 25 T cell receptor beta chains below were found in one sample sequenced in a study of blood T cells in healthy people across ages. With a J-beta primer mix and a sample-barcoded 5' primer, a second PCR ran 7 to 11 cycles. TCRdb re-called the 5' RACE reads through MiXCR, storing one row per CDR3 protein. The repertoire holds roughly 680,000 distinct CDR3 sequences, with 49% as singletons. The specimen was blood. These receptors were obtained from a woman aged 55-69 years in good health.

The chain links TRBV29-1 to TRBJ2-2; possibly TRBD2 for D (5 bases). The CDR3 covers 13 residues. Germline V gene data show CDR1 as SQVTM and CDR2 as ANQGSEA. V was shortened by 7 bases and J by 1 base, with 10 bases between the two germline ends. The CDR3 nucleotides are TGCAGCGCCCCCGGGAAGAACACCGGGGAGCTGTTTTTT. Translation: CSAPGKNTGELFF.

This clonotype was picked up a small number of times. Here the CDR3 reads CASRMGNSPLHF. The DNA for the CDR3 is TGTGCCAGCCGGATGGGGAATTCACCCCTCCACTTT. This chain uses TRBV27 with TRBJ1-6, with unresolved D. CDR3 length: 12 amino acids. V was trimmed by 8 bases and J by 7 bases, leaving 9 bases between them. From germline, CDR1 is MNHEY and CDR2 SMNVEV (reference sequence).

The V call is TRBV20-1, the J call TRBJ1-2; a weak D match, TRBD1 (6 bases). V lost 4 bases to trimming and J lost 2 bases, with 17 bases between them. CDR3 length: 15 amino acids. CDR1 and CDR2 from the germline V gene are DFQATT and SNEGSKA (reference sequence). The CDR3 is CSATLLGQRNYGYTF. CDR3 in DNA: TGCAGTGCTACCCTGTTAGGACAGAGAAACTATGGCTACACCTTC.

This clonotype was detected ten times or more. The gene calls are TRBV10-3 and TRBJ1-2; TRBD1 agrees at 9 bases. Trimming at V came to 2 bases and at J to 5 bases, leaving 3 bases not matched to a gene. The germline CDR1 and CDR2 sequences are ENHRY and SYGVKD. This CDR3 spans 14 amino acids. The CDR3 reads CAISEGTGPYGYTF. CDR3 DNA: TGTGCCATCAGTGAGGGGACAGGGCCATATGGCTACACCTTC.

The genes are TRBV4-1 and TRBJ2-7, with TRBD1 identical over 7 bases. The CDR3 totals 15 residues. V gave up 1 base and J gave up 3 bases; unmatched junction bases: 6. Germline CDR1 MGHRA, CDR2 YSYEKL. In nucleotides, the CDR3 is TGCGCCAGCAGCCAAGGACAGGGCCAACACTACGAGCAGTACTTC. This codes for CASSQGQGQHYEQYF.

The chain links TRBV3-1 to TRBJ1-1; no clear D gene. CDR3 length equals 14 residues. Deletions cut 0 bases from V and 1 base from J, with 6 bases between. Looked up from germline, CDR1 is LGHDT and CDR2 is YNNKEL (reference sequence). The CDR3 loop reads CASSQEAANTEAFF. The CDR3 DNA is TGTGCCAGCAGCCAAGAGGCTGCGAACACTGAAGCTTTCTTT.

This clonotype has ten or more counts. The V call is TRBV4-2, the J call TRBJ2-1, with D possibly TRBD1 on 5 matching bases. The ends were cut back, 1 base at V and 6 bases at J, with 13 bases in the middle. Per germline, CDR1 LGHNA and CDR2 YNFKEQ. The CDR3 consists of 15 residues. The CDR3 coding sequence is TGTGCCAGCAGCCAAGCTGGCCCTAGGGGCAATGAGCAGTTCTTC. Residues: CASSQAGPRGNEQFF.

In the case of this clonotype: Mismatch with germline at one junction end may stem from a read error. This rearrangement joins TRBV7-7 to TRBJ2-2, with D possibly matching TRBD2 (5 bases). The CDR3 loop spans 14 amino acids. From germline, CDR1 is SSHAT and CDR2 FNYEAQ (reference sequence). DNA for the CDR3: TGTGCTAGCAGCCCTGCCCTAGCCCCCGGGGAGCTGTTTTTT. It is translated as CASSPALAPGELFF.

The chain uses TRBV25-1 and TRBJ2-1; the match to TRBD2 covers 12 bases. The CDR3 covers 15 residues. V lost 6 bases and J lost 7; bases outside the gene matches: 7. The germline V gene has CDR1 MGHDK and CDR2 SYGVNS. CDR3 bases: TGTGCCAGCAGGCCGGCGGGACTAGCGGGTAATGAGCAGTTCTTC. Translated, it gives CASRPAGLAGNEQFF.

This clonotype was seen a handful of times. V gene TRBV12-3 or TRBV12-4 combines with J gene TRBJ2-3; perhaps TRBD1 as D (6 bases). This CDR3 spans 14 amino acids. V dropped 8 bases and J dropped 8 bases, with 20 bases sitting between them. The CDR3 coding sequence is TGTGCCAGCGGATTGAGTACAGGGAGCGTTACGCAGTATTTT. This codes for CASGLSTGSVTQYF.

This chain joins TRBV5-1 and TRBJ1-1; possible D gene TRBD1, 5 bases. Between the trimmed V and J ends, which lost 5 bases and 7 bases, there was a span of 15 bases. Per the germline V gene, CDR1 is SGHRS and CDR2 is YFSETQ. The CDR3 runs to 13 residues. This CDR3 is CASRVGTDREAFF. The CDR3 DNA reads as TGCGCCAGCAGAGTGGGGACGGACCGTGAAGCTTTCTTT.

Remarks on this clonotype: This may arise from a read error, as a much more abundant clone is one base away. The chain recombines TRBV20-1 with TRBJ2-7, with 7 bases fitting TRBD2. Per the germline V gene, CDR1 is DFQATT and CDR2 is SNEGSKA (reference sequence). The length of the CDR3 is 14 residues. CDR3: CNASPSGNTYEQYF. CDR3 sequence (DNA): TGCAATGCTAGCCCTAGCGGAAATACCTACGAGCAGTACTTC.

The chain links TRBV6-1 to TRBJ2-7; D might be TRBD2 (5 bases). Trimming took off 8 bases at V and 0 bases at J, with 8 bases between the two ends. Germline V lookup: CDR1 MNHNS, CDR2 SASEGT. CDR3 length: 12 amino acids. This CDR3 is CASVGDSYEQYF. The CDR3 nucleotides are TGTGCCAGCGTCGGGGACTCCTACGAGCAGTACTTC.

The CDR3 protein is CSAQHAAREALYGYTF. DNA for the CDR3: TGCAGTGCTCAACACGCGGCACGTGAGGCCCTCTATGGCTACACCTTC. The chain employs TRBV20-1 and TRBJ1-2; D gene ambiguous. Germline CDR1 and CDR2: DFQATT and SNEGSKA (reference sequence). Between the trimmed V and J ends, which lost 5 bases and 4 bases, there was a span of 23 bases. The CDR3 is 16 amino acids.

This sequence joins TRBV27 and TRBJ2-1, with 10 bases lining up with TRBD2. The CDR3 covers 15 residues. CDR1 is MNHEY and CDR2 is SMNVEV in the germline V gene (reference sequence). V shed 7 bases, J shed 4 bases, and the junction held 7 bases outside the gene matches. This CDR3 is CASNILAGRYNEQFF. CDR3 nucleotides: TGTGCCAGCAATATACTAGCGGGAAGATACAATGAGCAGTTCTTC.

V usage is TRBV12-3 or TRBV12-4 and J usage is TRBJ1-2; no reliable D call. The CDR3 loop spans 13 amino acids. The ends were cut back, 3 bases at V and 4 bases at J, with 9 bases in the middle. The CDR3 region has the DNA TGTGCCAGCAGTTTCCAGCGAGGCTATGGCTACACCTTC. Translating gives CASSFQRGYGYTF.

The chain has TRBV5-1 and TRBJ2-1; TRBD1 or TRBD2 may be the D gene (6 bases each). Germline V gene lookup returns CDR1 SGHRS and CDR2 YFSETQ. Trimming shortened V by 5 bases and J by 2 bases, and 14 bases separated the two germline ends. This CDR3 has 15 amino acids. The CDR3 coding sequence is TGCGCCAGCAGTTCGGAAGGGGGGACCTACAATGAGCAGTTCTTC. Translation: CASSSEGGTYNEQFF.

This clonotype was observed once. The chain links TRBV20-1 to TRBJ2-7; 14 bases are shared with TRBD2. V gave up 3 bases and J gave up 4 bases; unmatched junction bases: 8. Germline V lookup: CDR1 DFQATT, CDR2 SNEGSKA (reference sequence). CDR3 length: 16 residues. The CDR3 sequence: CSASSFGTSGSYEQYF. CDR3 in DNA: TGCAGTGCTAGTAGCTTTGGGACTAGCGGGAGTTACGAGCAGTACTTC.

The chain employs TRBV27 and TRBJ2-7; possibly TRBD1 or TRBD2 for D (9 bases each). Between the trimmed V and J ends, which lost 7 bases and 5 bases, there was a span of 36 bases. Per germline, CDR1 MNHEY and CDR2 SMNVEV (reference sequence). The CDR3 length is 20 residues. As DNA, the CDR3 is TGTGCCAGCACCGGGACAGGGACATCCCGCGCGGGAGGGCTGAAGAACGAGCAGTACTTC. Its translation is CASTGTGTSRAGGLKNEQYF.

The chain recombines TRBV20-1 with TRBJ2-1; D might be TRBD1 or TRBD2, each matching 6 bases. V was trimmed by 4 bases and J by 2 bases, leaving 9 bases between them. Per germline, CDR1 DFQATT and CDR2 SNEGSKA (reference sequence). CDR3 size: 13 residues. The chain's CDR3 is CSATRGPYNEQFF. The CDR3 region has the DNA TGCAGTGCTACCCGGGGGCCCTACAATGAGCAGTTCTTC.

The chain joins TRBV25-1 to TRBJ1-1, with 8 bases fitting TRBD1. V was clipped by 5 bases and J by 6 bases; unmatched bases: 11. The length of the CDR3 is 15 residues. The V gene's germline CDR1 is MGHDK and CDR2 SYGVNS. The CDR3 sequence is CASSPRRQGFSEAFF. In DNA, the CDR3 is TGTGCCAGCAGTCCAAGGCGACAGGGGTTCTCTGAAGCTTTCTTT. Full variable domain (remainder filled in from reference TRBV25-1 and TRBJ1-1): EADIYQTPRYLVIGTGKKITLECSQTMGHDKMYWYQQDPGMELHLIHYSYGVNSTEKGDLSSESTVSRIRTEHFPLTLESARPSHTSQYLCASSPRRQGFSEAFFGQGTRLTVV.

This sequence joins TRBV15 and TRBJ1-2; possible D gene TRBD1, 6 bases. The CDR3 is made up of 14 amino acids. Germline V gene sequence: CDR1 LNHNV, CDR2 YYDKDF (reference sequence). V gave up 2 bases and J gave up 2 bases, with 9 bases separating them. CDR3 coding DNA: TGTGCCACCAGCAGAACCGGGACAAACTATGGCTACACCTTC. Protein sequence: CATSRTGTNYGYTF.

This sequence joins TRBV20-1 and TRBJ2-5; D may correspond to TRBD1 or TRBD2 (5 bases each). This CDR3 comprises 15 residues. Trimming left V 4 bases short and J 0 bases short, with 15 bases between. CDR1 and CDR2 (germline): DFQATT, SNEGSKA (reference sequence). The CDR3 sequence: CSATPGRTYQETQYF. The CDR3 nucleotides read TGCAGTGCTACACCGGGACGCACATACCAAGAGACCCAGTACTTC.

The V and J genes are TRBV9 and TRBJ1-2; D uncertain. Germline CDR1 is SGDLS and CDR2 is YYNGEE. The CDR3 length is 14 residues. The V end lost 1 base, the J end lost 1 base, and 8 bases lay between the germline ends. Written as DNA, the CDR3 is TGTGCCAGCAGCGTACGGATGGATAACTATGGCTACACCTTC. It is translated as CASSVRMDNYGYTF.

The chain joins TRBV28 to TRBJ2-5; no clear D. CDR1 MDHEN and CDR2 SYDVKM come from the germline V gene. Trimming cost V 4 bases and J 2 bases, with 17 bases left between them. The CDR3 length is 16 residues. DNA for the CDR3: TGTGCCAGCAGTTCGGTTGGCAGGTCGTCTCAAGAGACCCAGTACTTC. Amino acid sequence: CASSSVGRSSQETQYF. Together with reference TRBV28 and TRBJ2-5, the CDR3 gives the full variable domain: DVKVTQSSRYLVKRTGEKVFLECVQDMDHENMFWYRQDPGLGLRLIYFSYDVKMKEKGDIPEGYSVSREKKERFSLILESASTNQTSMYLCASSSVGRSSQETQYFGPGTRLLVL.